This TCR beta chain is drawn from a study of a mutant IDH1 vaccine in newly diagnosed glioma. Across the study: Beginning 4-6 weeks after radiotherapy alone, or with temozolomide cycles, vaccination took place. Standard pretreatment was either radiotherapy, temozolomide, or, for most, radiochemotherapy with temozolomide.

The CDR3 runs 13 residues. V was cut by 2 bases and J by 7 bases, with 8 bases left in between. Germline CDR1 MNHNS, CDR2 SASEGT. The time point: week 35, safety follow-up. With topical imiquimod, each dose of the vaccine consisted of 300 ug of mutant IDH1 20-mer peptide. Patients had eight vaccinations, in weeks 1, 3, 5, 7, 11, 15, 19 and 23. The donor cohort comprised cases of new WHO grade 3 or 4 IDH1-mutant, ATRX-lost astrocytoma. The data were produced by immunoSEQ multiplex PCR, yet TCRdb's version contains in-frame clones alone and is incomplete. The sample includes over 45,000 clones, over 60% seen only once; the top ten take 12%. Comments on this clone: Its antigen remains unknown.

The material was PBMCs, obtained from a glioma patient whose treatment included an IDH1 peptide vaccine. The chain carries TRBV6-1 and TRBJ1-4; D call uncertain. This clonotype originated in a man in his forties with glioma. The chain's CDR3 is CASSETYLEKLFF. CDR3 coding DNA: TGTGCCAGCAGTGAAACTTACCTTGAAAAACTGTTTTTT.